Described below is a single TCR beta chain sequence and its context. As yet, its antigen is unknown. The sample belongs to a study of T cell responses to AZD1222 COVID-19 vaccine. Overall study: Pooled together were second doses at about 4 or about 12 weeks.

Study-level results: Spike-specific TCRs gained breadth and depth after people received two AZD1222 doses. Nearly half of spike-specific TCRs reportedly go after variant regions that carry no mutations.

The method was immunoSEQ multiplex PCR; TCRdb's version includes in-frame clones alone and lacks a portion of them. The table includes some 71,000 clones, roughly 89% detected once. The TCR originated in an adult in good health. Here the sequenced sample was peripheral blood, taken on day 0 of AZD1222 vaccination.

The CDR3 DNA reads as TGTGCCATCAGTGAGTCCGCCGACCTCAACAATGAGCAGTTCTTC. The encoded protein is CAISESADLNNEQFF. The chain is built from TRBV10-3 and TRBJ2-1; no firm D call. The ends were cut back, 0 bases at V and 5 bases at J, with 11 bases in the middle. The CDR3 contains 15 residues. Germline V gene data show CDR1 as ENHRY and CDR2 as SYGVKD.